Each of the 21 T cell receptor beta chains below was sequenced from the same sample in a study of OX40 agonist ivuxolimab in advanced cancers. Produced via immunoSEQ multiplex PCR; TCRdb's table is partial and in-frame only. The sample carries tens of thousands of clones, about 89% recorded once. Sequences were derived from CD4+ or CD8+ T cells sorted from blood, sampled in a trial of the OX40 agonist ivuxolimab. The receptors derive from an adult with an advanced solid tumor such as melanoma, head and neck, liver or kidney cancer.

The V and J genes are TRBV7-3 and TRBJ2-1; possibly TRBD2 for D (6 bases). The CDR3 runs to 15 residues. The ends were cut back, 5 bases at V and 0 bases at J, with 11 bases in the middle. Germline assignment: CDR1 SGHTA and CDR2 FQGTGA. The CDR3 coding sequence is TGTGCCAGCAGCGCTAGCGAACTCTCCTACAATGAGCAGTTCTTC. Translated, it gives CASSASELSYNEQFF.

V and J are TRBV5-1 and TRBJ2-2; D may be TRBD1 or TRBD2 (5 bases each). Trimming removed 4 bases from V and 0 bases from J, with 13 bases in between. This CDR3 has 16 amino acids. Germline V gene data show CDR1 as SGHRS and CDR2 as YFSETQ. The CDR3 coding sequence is TGCGCCAGCAGCCCGCCAGGGACCACGAACACCGGGGAGCTGTTTTTT. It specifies CASSPPGTTNTGELFF.

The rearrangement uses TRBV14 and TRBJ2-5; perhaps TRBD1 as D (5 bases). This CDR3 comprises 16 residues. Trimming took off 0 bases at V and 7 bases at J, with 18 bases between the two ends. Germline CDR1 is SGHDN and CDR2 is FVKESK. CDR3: CASSQDQGGGWGTQYF. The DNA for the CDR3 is TGTGCCAGCAGCCAAGATCAGGGTGGCGGCTGGGGGACCCAGTACTTC.

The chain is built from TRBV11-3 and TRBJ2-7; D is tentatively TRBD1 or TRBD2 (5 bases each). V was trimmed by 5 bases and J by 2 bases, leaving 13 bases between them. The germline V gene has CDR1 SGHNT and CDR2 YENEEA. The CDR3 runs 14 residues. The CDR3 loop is CASSLWDRTYEQYF. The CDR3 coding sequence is TGTGCCAGCAGCCTTTGGGACCGTACCTACGAGCAGTACTTC.

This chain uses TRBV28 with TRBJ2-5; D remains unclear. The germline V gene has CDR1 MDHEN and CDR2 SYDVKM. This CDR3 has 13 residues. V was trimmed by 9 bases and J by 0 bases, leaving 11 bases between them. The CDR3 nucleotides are TGTGCCAGTCGTGGCGGCAACCAAGAGACCCAGTACTTC. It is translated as CASRGGNQETQYF.

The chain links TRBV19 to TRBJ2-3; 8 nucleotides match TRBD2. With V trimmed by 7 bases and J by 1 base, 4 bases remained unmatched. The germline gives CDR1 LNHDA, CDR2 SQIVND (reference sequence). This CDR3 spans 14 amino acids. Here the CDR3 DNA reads TGTGCCAGTACCACGGGAGGGGGCACAGATACGCAGTATTTT. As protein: CASTTGGGTDTQYF. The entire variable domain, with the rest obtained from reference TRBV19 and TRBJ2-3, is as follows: DGGITQSPKYLFRKEGQNVTLSCEQNLNHDAMYWYRQDPGQGLRLIYYSQIVNDFQKGDIAEGYSVSREKKESFPLTVTSAQKNPTAFYLCASTTGGGTDTQYFGPGTRLTVL.

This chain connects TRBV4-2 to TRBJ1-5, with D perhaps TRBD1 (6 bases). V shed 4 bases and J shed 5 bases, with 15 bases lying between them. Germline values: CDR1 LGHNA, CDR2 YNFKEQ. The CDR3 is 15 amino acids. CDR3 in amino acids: CASSPEGRGDQPQHF. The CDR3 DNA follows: TGTGCCAGCAGCCCAGAGGGCAGGGGTGATCAGCCCCAGCATTTT.

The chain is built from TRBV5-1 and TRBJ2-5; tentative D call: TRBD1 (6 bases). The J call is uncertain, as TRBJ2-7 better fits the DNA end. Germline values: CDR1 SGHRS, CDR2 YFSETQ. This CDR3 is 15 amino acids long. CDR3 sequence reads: CASSYEARGSYEQYF. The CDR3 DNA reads TGCGCCAGCAGCTACGAAGCCAGGGGCTCCTACGAGCAGTACTTC.

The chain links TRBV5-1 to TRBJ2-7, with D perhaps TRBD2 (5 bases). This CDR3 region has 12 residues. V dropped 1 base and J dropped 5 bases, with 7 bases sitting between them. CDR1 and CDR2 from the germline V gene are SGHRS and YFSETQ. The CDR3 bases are TGCGCCAGCAGCTTGCTGGAGGACGAGCAGTACTTC. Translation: CASSLLEDEQYF.

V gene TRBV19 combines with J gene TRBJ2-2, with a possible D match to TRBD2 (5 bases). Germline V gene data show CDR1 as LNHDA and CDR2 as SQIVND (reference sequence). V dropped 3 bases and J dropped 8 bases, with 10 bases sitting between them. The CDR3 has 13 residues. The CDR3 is CASSIPLAGELFF. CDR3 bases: TGTGCCAGTAGTATCCCCCTAGCTGGGGAGCTGTTTTTT. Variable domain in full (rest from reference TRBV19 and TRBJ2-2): DGGITQSPKYLFRKEGQNVTLSCEQNLNHDAMYWYRQDPGQGLRLIYYSQIVNDFQKGDIAEGYSVSREKKESFPLTVTSAQKNPTAFYLCASSIPLAGELFFGEGSRLTVL.

The CDR3 sequence is CASSRPGTGWYGYTF. The DNA for the CDR3 is TGTGCCAGCAGTCGGCCCGGGACAGGGTGGTATGGCTACACCTTC. V and J are TRBV28 and TRBJ1-2; 9 bases are shared with TRBD1. The CDR3 is 15 residues long. Trimming took 5 bases from V and 5 from J; bases not matched to a gene: 9. Germline values: CDR1 MDHEN, CDR2 SYDVKM.

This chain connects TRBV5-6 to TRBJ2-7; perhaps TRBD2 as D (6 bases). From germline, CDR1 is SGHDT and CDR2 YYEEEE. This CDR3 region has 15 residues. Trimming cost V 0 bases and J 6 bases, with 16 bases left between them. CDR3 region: CASSLVGVPRGEQYF. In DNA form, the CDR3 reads TGTGCCAGCAGCTTGGTTGGCGTACCGCGGGGCGAGCAGTACTTC.

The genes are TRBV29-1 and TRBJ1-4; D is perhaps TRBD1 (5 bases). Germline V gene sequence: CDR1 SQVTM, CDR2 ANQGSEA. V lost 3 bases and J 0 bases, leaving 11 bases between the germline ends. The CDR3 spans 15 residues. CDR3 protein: CSVEGDGATNEKLFF. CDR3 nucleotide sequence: TGCAGCGTTGAGGGGGACGGGGCAACTAATGAAAAACTGTTTTTT.

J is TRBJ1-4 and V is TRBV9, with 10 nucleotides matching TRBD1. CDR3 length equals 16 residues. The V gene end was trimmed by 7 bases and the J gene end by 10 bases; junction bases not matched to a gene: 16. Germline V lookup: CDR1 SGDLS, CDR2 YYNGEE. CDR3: CASSGSGGTGAGKLFF. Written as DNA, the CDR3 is TGTGCCAGCTCGGGGTCGGGAGGGACAGGGGCCGGAAAACTGTTTTTT.

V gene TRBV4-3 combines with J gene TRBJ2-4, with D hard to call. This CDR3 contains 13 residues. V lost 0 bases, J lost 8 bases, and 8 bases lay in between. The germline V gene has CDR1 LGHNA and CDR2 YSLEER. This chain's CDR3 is CASSQELGDIQYF. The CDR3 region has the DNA TGCGCCAGCAGCCAAGAGCTTGGAGACATTCAGTACTTC.

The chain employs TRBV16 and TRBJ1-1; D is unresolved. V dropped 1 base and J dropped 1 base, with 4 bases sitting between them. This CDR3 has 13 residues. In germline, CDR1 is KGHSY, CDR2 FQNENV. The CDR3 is CASSQLTNTEAFF. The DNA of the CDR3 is TGTGCCAGCAGCCAATTAACGAACACTGAAGCTTTCTTT.

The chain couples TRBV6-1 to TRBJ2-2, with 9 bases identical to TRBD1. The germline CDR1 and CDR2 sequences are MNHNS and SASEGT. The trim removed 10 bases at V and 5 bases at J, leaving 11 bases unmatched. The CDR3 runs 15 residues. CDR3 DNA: TGTGCCACCCAGGGACAGGGAGGGGGAACCGGGGAGCTGTTTTTT. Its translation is CATQGQGGGTGELFF.

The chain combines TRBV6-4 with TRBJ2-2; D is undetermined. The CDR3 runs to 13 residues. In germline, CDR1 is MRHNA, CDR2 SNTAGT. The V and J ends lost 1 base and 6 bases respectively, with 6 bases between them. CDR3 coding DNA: TGTGCCAGCAGTGACTTGGGGTCCGGGGAGCTGTTTTTT. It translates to CASSDLGSGELFF.

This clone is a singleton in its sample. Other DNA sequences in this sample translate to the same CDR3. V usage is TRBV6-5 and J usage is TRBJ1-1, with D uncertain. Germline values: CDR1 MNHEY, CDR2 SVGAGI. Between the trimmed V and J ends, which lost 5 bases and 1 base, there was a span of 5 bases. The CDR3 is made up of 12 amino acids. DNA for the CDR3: TGTGCCAGCAGTCCGCCGAACACTGAAGCTTTCTTT. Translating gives CASSPPNTEAFF.

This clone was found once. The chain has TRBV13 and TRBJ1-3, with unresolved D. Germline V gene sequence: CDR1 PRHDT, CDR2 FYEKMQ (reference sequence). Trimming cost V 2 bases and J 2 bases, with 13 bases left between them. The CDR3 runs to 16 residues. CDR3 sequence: CASSLFRAAAGNTIYF. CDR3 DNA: TGTGCCAGCAGCTTATTTCGAGCGGCCGCTGGAAACACCATATATTTT.

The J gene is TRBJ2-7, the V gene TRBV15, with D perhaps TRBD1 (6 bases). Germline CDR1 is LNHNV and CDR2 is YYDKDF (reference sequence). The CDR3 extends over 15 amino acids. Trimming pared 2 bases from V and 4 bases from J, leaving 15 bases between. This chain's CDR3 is CATSRSPTGSYEQYF. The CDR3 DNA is TGTGCCACCAGCAGATCCCCGACAGGCTCGTACGAGCAGTACTTC.